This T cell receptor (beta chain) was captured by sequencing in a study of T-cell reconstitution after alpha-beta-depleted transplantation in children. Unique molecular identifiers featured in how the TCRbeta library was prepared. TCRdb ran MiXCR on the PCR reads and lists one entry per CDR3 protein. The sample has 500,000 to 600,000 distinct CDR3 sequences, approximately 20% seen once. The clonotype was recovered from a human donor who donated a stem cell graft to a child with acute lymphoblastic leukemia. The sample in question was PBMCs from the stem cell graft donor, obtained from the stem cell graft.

CDR3 sequence (DNA): TGTGCCAGCAGCCGCGCCGGGCTAGCGGGAGGGTCAGGTGAGCAGTTCTTC. It translates to CASSRAGLAGGSGEQFF. The rearrangement uses TRBV7-2 and TRBJ2-1; 12 bases line up with TRBD2. The V and J ends lost 5 bases and 9 bases, in that order; junction bases with no gene match: 14. Per the germline V gene, CDR1 is SGHTA and CDR2 is FQGNSA. CDR3 size: 17 residues.